Reported below is one T cell receptor (beta chain). What it binds is unknown. There are 12 residues in the CDR3. The ends were cut back, 8 bases at V and 0 bases at J, with 7 bases in the middle. Germline V lookup: CDR1 SNHLY, CDR2 FYNNEI. This sample is part of a study of shared clonotypes between healthy human individuals. Regarding the study as a whole: Clonotype sharing among donors likely depends on sequencing depth.

Samples underwent the assay at deep level. Investigators spread the genomic DNA of each subset evenly over several immunoSEQ plates. Sequencing was performed with immunoSEQ multiplex PCR; in TCRdb, only in-frame clones are kept and a portion is missing. Among approximately 2.5 million clones, 93% were seen once, and the ten largest hold around 0.37%. Sequencing input: naive CD4+ T cells from PBMCs. The sample's subset: CD45RA+ positively selected. The chain is built from TRBV2 and TRBJ1-1, with a weak D call TRBD1 (5 bases). This TCR came from a man between 18 and 35 years old in good health. Some clones in this sample may be carry-over from other donors' samples. For the CDR3, the DNA is TGTGCCAGCGGGGGTATGAACACTGAAGCTTTCTTT. It yields the protein CASGGMNTEAFF.